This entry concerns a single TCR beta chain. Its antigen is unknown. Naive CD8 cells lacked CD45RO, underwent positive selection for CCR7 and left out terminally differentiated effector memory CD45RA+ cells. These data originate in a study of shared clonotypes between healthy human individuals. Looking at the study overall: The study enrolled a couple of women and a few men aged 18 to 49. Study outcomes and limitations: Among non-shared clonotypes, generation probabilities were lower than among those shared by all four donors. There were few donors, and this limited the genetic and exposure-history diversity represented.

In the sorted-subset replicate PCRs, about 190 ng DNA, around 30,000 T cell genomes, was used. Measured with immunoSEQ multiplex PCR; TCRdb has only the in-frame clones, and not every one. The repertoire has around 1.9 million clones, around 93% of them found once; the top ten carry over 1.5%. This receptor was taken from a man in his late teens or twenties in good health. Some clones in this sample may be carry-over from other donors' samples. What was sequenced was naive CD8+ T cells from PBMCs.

CDR3 residues: CASSLVSWEPDTQYF. DNA of the CDR3: TGTGCCAGCAGCTTAGTCTCATGGGAACCAGATACGCAGTATTTT. The chain joins TRBV7-9 to TRBJ2-3; no firm D call. Germline V gene data show CDR1 as SEHNR and CDR2 as FQNEAQ (reference sequence). CDR3 length: 15 residues. Trimming stripped 1 base from V and 4 bases from J, with 12 bases between.